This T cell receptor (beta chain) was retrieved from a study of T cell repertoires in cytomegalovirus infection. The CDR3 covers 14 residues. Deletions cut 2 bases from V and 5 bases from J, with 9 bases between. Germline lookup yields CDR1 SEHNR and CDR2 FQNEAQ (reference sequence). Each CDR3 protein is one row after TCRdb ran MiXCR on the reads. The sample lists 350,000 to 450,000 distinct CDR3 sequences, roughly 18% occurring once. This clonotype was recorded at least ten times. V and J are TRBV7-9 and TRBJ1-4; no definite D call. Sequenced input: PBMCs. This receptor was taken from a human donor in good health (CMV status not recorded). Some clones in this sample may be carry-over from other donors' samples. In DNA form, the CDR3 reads TGTGCCAGCAGCTTACCCGGGAGGAATGAAAAACTGTTTTTT. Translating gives CASSLPGRNEKLFF.